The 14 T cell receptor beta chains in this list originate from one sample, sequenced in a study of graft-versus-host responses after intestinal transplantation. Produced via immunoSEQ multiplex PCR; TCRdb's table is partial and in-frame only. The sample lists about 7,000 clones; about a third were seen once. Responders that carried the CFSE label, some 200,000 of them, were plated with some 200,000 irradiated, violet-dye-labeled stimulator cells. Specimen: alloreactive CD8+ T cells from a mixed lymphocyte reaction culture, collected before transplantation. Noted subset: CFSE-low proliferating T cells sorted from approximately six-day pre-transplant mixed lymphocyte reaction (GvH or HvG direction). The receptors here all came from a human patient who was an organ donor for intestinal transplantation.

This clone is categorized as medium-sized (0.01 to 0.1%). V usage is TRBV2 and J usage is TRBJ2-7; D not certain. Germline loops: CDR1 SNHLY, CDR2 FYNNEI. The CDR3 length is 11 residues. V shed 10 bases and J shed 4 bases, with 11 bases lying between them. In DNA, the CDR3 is TGTGCCACCCAGGAGATGTACGAGCAGTACTTC. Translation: CATQEMYEQYF.

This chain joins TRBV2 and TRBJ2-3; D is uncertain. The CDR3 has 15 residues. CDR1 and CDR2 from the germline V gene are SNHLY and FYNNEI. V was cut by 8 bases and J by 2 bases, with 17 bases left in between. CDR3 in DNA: TGTGCCAGCGACCGAACGACTCCACACACAGATACGCAGTATTTT. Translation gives CASDRTTPHTDTQYF.

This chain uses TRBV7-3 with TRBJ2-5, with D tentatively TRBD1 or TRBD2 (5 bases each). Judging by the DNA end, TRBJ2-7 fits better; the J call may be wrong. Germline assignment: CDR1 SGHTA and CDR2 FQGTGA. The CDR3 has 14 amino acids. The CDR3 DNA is TGTGCCAGCAGCTTCGGGGCAGGGAACAACGAGCAGTACTTC. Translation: CASSFGAGNNEQYF.

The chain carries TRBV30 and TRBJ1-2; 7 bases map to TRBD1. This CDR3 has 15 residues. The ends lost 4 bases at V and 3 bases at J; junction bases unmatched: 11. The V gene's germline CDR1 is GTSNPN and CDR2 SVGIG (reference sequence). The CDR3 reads CAWIGSAGGDYGYTF. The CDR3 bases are TGTGCCTGGATCGGGTCGGCAGGGGGAGACTATGGCTACACCTTC.

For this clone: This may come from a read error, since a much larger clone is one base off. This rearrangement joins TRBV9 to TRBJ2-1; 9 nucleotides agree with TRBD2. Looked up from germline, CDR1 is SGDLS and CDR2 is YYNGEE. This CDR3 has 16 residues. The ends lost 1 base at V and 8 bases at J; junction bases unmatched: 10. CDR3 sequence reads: CASSVWIAGGLDEQFF. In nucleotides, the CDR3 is TGTGCCAGCAGCGTATGGATCGCGGGGGGGCTGGATGAGCAGTTCTTC.

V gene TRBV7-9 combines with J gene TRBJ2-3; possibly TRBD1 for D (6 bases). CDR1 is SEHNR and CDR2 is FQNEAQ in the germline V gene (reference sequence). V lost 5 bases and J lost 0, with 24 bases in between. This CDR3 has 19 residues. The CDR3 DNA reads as TGTGCCAGCAGCCCCACCCACAGGGTGGGGTATGTAAGCACAGATACGCAGTATTTT. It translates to CASSPTHRVGYVSTDTQYF.

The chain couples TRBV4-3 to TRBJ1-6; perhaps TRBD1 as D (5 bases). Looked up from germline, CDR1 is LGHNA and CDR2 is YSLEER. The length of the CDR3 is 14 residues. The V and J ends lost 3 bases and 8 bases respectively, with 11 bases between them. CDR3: CASSQGRGYSPLHF. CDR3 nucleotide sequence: TGCGCCAGCAGCCAGGGACGGGGGTATTCACCCCTCCACTTT.

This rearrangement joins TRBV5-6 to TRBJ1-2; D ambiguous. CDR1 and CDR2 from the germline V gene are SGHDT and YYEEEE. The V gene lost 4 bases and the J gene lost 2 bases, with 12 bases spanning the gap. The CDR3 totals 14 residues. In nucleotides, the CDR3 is TGTGCCAGCAGCCCCGGGTCCGTCAACTATGGCTACACCTTC. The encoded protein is CASSPGSVNYGYTF.

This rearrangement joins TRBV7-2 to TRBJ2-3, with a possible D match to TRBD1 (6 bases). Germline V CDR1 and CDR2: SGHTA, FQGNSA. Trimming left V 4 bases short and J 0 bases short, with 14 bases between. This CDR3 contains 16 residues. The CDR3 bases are TGTGCCAGCAGCTACCCTTCGGGACACAGCACAGATACGCAGTATTTT. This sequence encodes CASSYPSGHSTDTQYF.

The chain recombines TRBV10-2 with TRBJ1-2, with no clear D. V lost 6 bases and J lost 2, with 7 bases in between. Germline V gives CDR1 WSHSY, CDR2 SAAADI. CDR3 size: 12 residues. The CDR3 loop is CASSQDNYGYTF. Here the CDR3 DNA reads TGCGCCAGCAGCCAAGACAACTATGGCTACACCTTC.

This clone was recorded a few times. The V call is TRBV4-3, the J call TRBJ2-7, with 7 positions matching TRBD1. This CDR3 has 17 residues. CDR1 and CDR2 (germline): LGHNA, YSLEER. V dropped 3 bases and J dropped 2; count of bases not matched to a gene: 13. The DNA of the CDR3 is TGCGCCAGCAGCCATTTTTTTTTCCGGGACAGACCCTACGAGCAGTACTTC. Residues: CASSHFFFRDRPYEQYF.

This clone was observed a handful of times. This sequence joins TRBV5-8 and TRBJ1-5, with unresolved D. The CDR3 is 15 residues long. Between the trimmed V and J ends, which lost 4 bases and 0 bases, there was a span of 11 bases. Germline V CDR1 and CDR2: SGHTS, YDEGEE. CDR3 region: CASSPWAGSNQPQHF. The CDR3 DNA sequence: TGTGCCAGCAGCCCTTGGGCGGGTAGCAATCAGCCCCAGCATTTT.

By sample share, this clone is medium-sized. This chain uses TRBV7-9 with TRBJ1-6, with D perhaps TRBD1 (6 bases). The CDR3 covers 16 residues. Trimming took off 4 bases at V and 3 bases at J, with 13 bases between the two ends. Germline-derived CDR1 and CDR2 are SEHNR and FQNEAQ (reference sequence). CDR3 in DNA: TGTGCCAGCAGCTACCTCAGGGGAAACTATAATTCACCCCTCCACTTT. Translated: CASSYLRGNYNSPLHF.

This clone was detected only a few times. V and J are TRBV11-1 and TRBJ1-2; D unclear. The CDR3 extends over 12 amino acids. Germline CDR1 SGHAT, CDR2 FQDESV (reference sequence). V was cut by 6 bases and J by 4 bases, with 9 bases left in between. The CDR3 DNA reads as TGTGCCAGCAGTGATTTCCTCTATGGCTACACCTTC. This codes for CASSDFLYGYTF.